Reported below is one T cell receptor (beta chain). The use of a sample-barcoded 5' primer and a J-beta primer mix characterized a second PCR of roughly 6 to 11 cycles. TCRdb reanalysed the 5' RACE reads using MiXCR and keeps one entry per CDR3 protein. The table lists 590,000 or so distinct CDR3 sequences, about 30% of them singletons, with roughly 14% in the top ten. The data stem from a study of blood T cells in healthy people across ages. Germline V CDR1 and CDR2: MNHNS, SASEGT. This CDR3 is 13 amino acids long. Germline trimming cut 10 bases from V and 4 bases from J; bases unmatched to any gene: 5. Samples each had at least 5.5 micrograms of total RNA extracted.

The material sequenced was blood. This chain connects TRBV6-1 to TRBJ2-2; 8 nucleotides agree with TRBD1. The receptor was isolated from an elderly woman in good health. CDR3 bases: TGTGCCATCCAGACAGGGGCCACCGGGGAGCTGTTTTTT. Its translation: CAIQTGATGELFF.